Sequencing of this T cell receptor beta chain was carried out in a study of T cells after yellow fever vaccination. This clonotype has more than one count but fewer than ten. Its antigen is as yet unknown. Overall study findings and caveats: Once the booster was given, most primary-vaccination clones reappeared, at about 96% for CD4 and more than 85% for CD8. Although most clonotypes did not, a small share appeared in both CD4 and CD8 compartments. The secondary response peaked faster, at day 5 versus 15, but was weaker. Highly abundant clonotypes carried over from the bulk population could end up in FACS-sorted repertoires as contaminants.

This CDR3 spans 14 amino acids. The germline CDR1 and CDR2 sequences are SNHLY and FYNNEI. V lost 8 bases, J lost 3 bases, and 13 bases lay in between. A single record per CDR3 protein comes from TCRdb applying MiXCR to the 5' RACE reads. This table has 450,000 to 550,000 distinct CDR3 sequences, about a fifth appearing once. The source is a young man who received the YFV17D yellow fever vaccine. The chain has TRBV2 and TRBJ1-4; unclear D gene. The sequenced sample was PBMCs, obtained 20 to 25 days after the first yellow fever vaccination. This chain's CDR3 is CASGSNQANEKLFF. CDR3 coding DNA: TGTGCCAGCGGGTCGAATCAGGCTAATGAAAAACTGTTTTTT.